This TCR beta chain was obtained from a study of T cells in women clearing cervical HPV infection. Overall study: Controls gave blood once infection was undetectable; cases at lesion identification.

Measured with immunoSEQ multiplex PCR; TCRdb has only the in-frame clones, and not every one. This repertoire includes roughly 15,000 clones. Notes on the study in general: CIN3+ cases had significantly higher TCR repertoire richness than controls, but evenness did not differ.

Germline assignment: CDR1 WNHNN and CDR2 SYGVQD (reference sequence). This CDR3 region has 16 residues. On this clone itself: Its target is unknown. One junction end disagrees with the germline gene, perhaps due to a read error. The read stops 3 residues short of the end of the CDR3; the missing end is completed from the germline J gene.

The source is a woman between 18 and 75 years old with a cervical HPV16 infection that either progressed to CIN3+ or cleared (not recorded which). The chain is built from TRBV10-1 and TRBJ2-7; D might be TRBD1 or TRBD2, each matching 7 bases. Material: blood buffy coat. The DNA read from the CDR3 is TGCGCCAGCAGTGAGGGGGGAGGGGGCCCCTCCGACGAG. Translated, it gives CASSEGGGGPSDE. The full CDR3 sequence reads CASSEGGGGPSDEQYF.